A selection of T cell receptor beta chains follows, all from one sample in a study of spatial heterogeneity in lung cancer. TCRdb itself ran the 5' RACE reads through MiXCR, one entry per CDR3 protein. The sample includes about 92,000 distinct CDR3 sequences, 9.5% to 15% of them seen just once. Sequenced material: PBMCs, taken at surgery. These receptors were obtained from a male donor with early-stage non-small cell lung cancer. Each CDR3 is given with its conserved first and last residue. The D gene is left open where the match is weak. Clone size is shown for a subset of rows, as once, few, many or a class of expanded clone.

>few|TRBJ1-1|TRBV14|.|14
TGTGCCAGCAGCCAAGATTTCGCGGGAACTGAAGCTTTCTTT
CASSQDFAGTEAFF
>many|TRBJ2-1|TRBV5-1|TRBD1|14
TGCGCCACAAATCCGGGACAGGGACGCAATGAGCAGTTCTTC
CATNPGQGRNEQFF
>few|TRBJ2-1|TRBV29-1|TRBD2|17
TGCAGCGTTGAAGGGGTTAGGCGGCTAGCGGGTTACAATGAGCAGTTCTTC
CSVEGVRRLAGYNEQFF
>.|TRBJ2-3|TRBV7-3|.|15
TGTGCCAGCAGCCCGGGGCAAGCCTACACAGATACGCAGTATTTT
CASSPGQAYTDTQYF
>few|TRBJ1-6|TRBV15|.|15
TGTGCCACCAGCTTGCAGGATACCTATAATTCACCCCTCCACTTT
CATSLQDTYNSPLHF
>many|TRBJ1-1|TRBV9|.|13
TGTGCCAGCAGGGAACTGATGAACACTGAAGCTTTCTTT
CASRELMNTEAFF
>.|TRBJ2-5|TRBV28|.|13
TGTGCCAGCAGTCGGGGGGCCCTGGAGACCCAGTACTTC
CASSRGALETQYF
>many|TRBJ1-1|TRBV6-5|.|15
TGTGCCAGCAGTTACTCCTCCGGGGACGACACTGAAGCTTTCTTT
CASSYSSGDDTEAFF
>many|TRBJ2-1|TRBV6-2/TRBV6-3|.|16
TGTGCCAGCAGTTACTCCCAGGAAATCTCCTACAATGAGCAGTTCTTC
CASSYSQEISYNEQFF
>few|TRBJ1-2|TRBV5-8|.|13
TGTGCCAGCAGCTTGGGGGGGATCTATGGCTACACCTTC
CASSLGGIYGYTF
>.|TRBJ1-6|TRBV5-6|.|14
TGTGCCAGCAGCCTTGTTTCTGGGAATTCACCCCTCCACTTT
CASSLVSGNSPLHF
>many|TRBJ2-1|TRBV3-1|TRBD1|17
TGTGCCAGCAGCCAGAGCCCGGGACAGGGGGCGAGAGATGAGCAGTTCTTC
CASSQSPGQGARDEQFF
>.|TRBJ2-7|TRBV23-1|.|12
TGCGCCAGCACAAGGCCGCTCTGGGAGCAGTACTTC
CASTRPLWEQYF
>.|TRBJ1-1|TRBV28|TRBD1|16
TGTGCCAGCAGTCTGCCCGCCGGGACAGGGCGAACTGAAGCTTTCTTT
CASSLPAGTGRTEAFF
>.|TRBJ1-5|TRBV28|.|14
TGTGCCAGCAGTCCGAATGACAGTTATCAGCCCCAGCATTTT
CASSPNDSYQPQHF
>many|TRBJ2-2|TRBV9|.|15
TGTGCCAGCAGCGTAGGACCGGGGGCGACCGGGGAGCTGTTTTTT
CASSVGPGATGELFF
>.|TRBJ1-4|TRBV5-1|.|14
TGCGCCAGCAGCTGGGAGGGGAGACTTGAAAAACTGTTTTTT
CASSWEGRLEKLFF
>few|TRBJ1-6|TRBV9|TRBD1|15
TGTGCCAGCAGTGAGGGACAGGGGGCCGATTCACCCCTCCACTTT
CASSEGQGADSPLHF
>few|TRBJ2-5|TRBV4-3|.|16
TGCGCCAGCAGCCAAGACCGGGCCTTCCACCAAGAGACCCAGTACTTC
CASSQDRAFHQETQYF
>.|TRBJ2-2|TRBV6-6|.|15
TGTGCCAGCAAAGGTAGCGTCCCGAACACCGGGGAGCTGTTTTTT
CASKGSVPNTGELFF
>few|TRBJ1-5|TRBV5-6|TRBD1|13
TGTGCCAGCAGCCGACAGGGTGAACAGCCCCAGCATTTT
CASSRQGEQPQHF
>.|TRBJ2-2|TRBV6-1|.|13
TGTGCCAGCAGTGCGAGACTAGCCGGGGAGCTGTTTTTT
CASSARLAGELFF
>few|TRBJ2-3|TRBV7-2|TRBD2|15
TGTGCTAGCAGCCTAGCGGGAGGCCGGGCCGATACGCAGTATTTT
CASSLAGGRADTQYF
>few|TRBJ2-1|TRBV9|TRBD2|14
TGTGCCAGCAGTCTGGGACTAGAATTTGGTGAGCAGTTCTTC
CASSLGLEFGEQFF
>.|TRBJ2-5|TRBV20-1|TRBD1|14
TGCAGTGCTAGGGACAGGGGGCTGGTAGAGACCCAGTACTTC
CSARDRGLVETQYF
>.|TRBJ2-7|TRBV5-1|.|15
TGCGCCAGCAGCTTGGTAGCGCAGGACGCCTTGGAGCAGTACTTC
CASSLVAQDALEQYF
>few|TRBJ2-3|TRBV5-1|TRBD2|16
TGCGCCAGCAGCTTCCTAGCGGGGACCTCCACAGATACGCAGTATTTT
CASSFLAGTSTDTQYF
>few|TRBJ2-3|TRBV7-8|.|16
TGTGCCAGCATGGAGAAGCGGCCTTATACCACAGATACGCAGTATTTT
CASMEKRPYTTDTQYF
>.|TRBJ2-1|TRBV29-1|.|14
TGCAGCGTTGAGAGATATTCGCTGACAGGCGAGCAGTTCTTC
CSVERYSLTGEQFF
>.|TRBJ1-3|TRBV3-1|.|15
TGTGCCAGCAGCCGATCGGGACGGAGTGGAAACACCATATATTTT
CASSRSGRSGNTIYF
>.|TRBJ2-7|TRBV7-2|.|14
TGTGTCAGCAGCTCCTGGACCCGCTCCTACGAGCAGTACTTC
CVSSSWTRSYEQYF
>.|TRBJ2-3|TRBV23-1|TRBD1|14
TGCGCCAGCAGTCGACGGACAGGTTCTGATACGCAGTATTTT
CASSRRTGSDTQYF
>.|TRBJ1-2|TRBV7-2|TRBD1|14
TGTGCCAGCAGCCAATATACAGGGGATCCTGGCTACACCTTC
CASSQYTGDPGYTF
>few|TRBJ2-2|TRBV25-1|.|13
TGTGCCAGCAGTGAAGGTTGGACCGGGGAGCTGTTTTTT
CASSEGWTGELFF
>.|TRBJ2-5|TRBV6-2/TRBV6-3|TRBD1|13
TGTGCCAGCCGGACAGGGGGCGAGAAGACCCAGTACTTC
CASRTGGEKTQYF
>.|TRBJ1-1|TRBV7-2|.|13
TGTGCCAGCAGCTCAGAACAGAATGGGGAAGCTTTCTTT
CASSSEQNGEAFF
>.|TRBJ2-3|TRBV18|.|16
TGTGCCAGCTCACCGGATGTGGGGAAGACCACAGATACGCAGTATTTT
CASSPDVGKTTDTQYF
>few|TRBJ2-3|TRBV5-4|.|17
TGTGCCAGCAGCCCCCCATGGCGGAGCTTAGGCACAGATACGCAGTATTTT
CASSPPWRSLGTDTQYF
>many|TRBJ2-1|TRBV5-1|.|14
TGCGCCAGCAGTCCCGGACCCAGTAGCGATGAGCAGTTCTTC
CASSPGPSSDEQFF
>.|TRBJ2-3|TRBV20-1|.|14
TGCAGTGCTAGCGGAGCCCAATCAGCAGATACGCAGTATTTT
CSASGAQSADTQYF
>.|TRBJ2-1|TRBV4-2|TRBD2|13
TGTGCCAGCAGCCAAGGACTAGCCTACGCCCTGTTCTTC
CASSQGLAYALFF
>few|TRBJ1-6|TRBV27|.|18
TGTGCCAGCAGTTTGGGACCCGAACCCGTCCTCGGTAATTCACCCCTCCACTTT
CASSLGPEPVLGNSPLHF
>few|TRBJ2-5|TRBV18|.|11
TGTGCCAGCTCGCCGGAAGAGACCCAGTACTTC
CASSPEETQYF
>.|TRBJ1-2|TRBV5-4|.|14
TGTGCCAGCAGCCTAATAGGGGGGGCGCCTGGCTACACCTTC
CASSLIGGAPGYTF
>.|TRBJ1-1|TRBV20-1|.|14
TGCAGTGCTAGAGACCAGGGTTTGAACACTGAAGCTTTCTTT
CSARDQGLNTEAFF
>.|TRBJ2-3|TRBV12-3/TRBV12-4|.|15
TGTGCCAGCAGTTTTGGCAGGGGAAGCACAGATACGCAGTATTTT
CASSFGRGSTDTQYF
>few|TRBJ1-5|TRBV20-1|.|11
TGCAGTGCTGGAGTAAATCAGCCCCAGCATTTT
CSAGVNQPQHF
>.|TRBJ2-6|TRBV7-3|.|15
TGTGCCAGCAGCTTCGGGGGCCCTGGGGCCAACGTCCTGACTTTC
CASSFGGPGANVLTF
>few|TRBJ2-7|TRBV5-1|TRBD1|15
TGCGCCAGCAGAATAACCGGGACAGCCTCCTACGAGCAGTACTTC
CASRITGTASYEQYF
>.|TRBJ1-5|TRBV2|.|14
TGTGCCAGCAGTCAGGGGTCGGCCGATCAGCCCCAGCATTTT
CASSQGSADQPQHF
>many|TRBJ2-5|TRBV29-1|.|15
TGCAGCGTTACCCCGAGGGGGGCAGGTCAGGAGACCCAGTACTTC
CSVTPRGAGQETQYF
>few|TRBJ2-2|TRBV9|TRBD2|19
TGTGCCAGCAGCGTAGAGGAGACTAGCGAGTTCGCGAACACCGGGGAGCTGTTTTTT
CASSVEETSEFANTGELFF
>.|TRBJ2-7|TRBV29-1|.|13
TGCAGCGTCCAACCCAGGGAATCCTACGAGCAGTACTTC
CSVQPRESYEQYF
>few|TRBJ2-2|TRBV3-1|TRBD2|17
TGTGCCAGCAGCCCCCCTATCGGGACTAGCGTTACCGGGGAGCTGTTTTTT
CASSPPIGTSVTGELFF
>few|TRBJ1-6|TRBV20-1|.|15
TGCAGTGCTAGAGATGAACAGATCTATAATTCACCCCTCCACTTT
CSARDEQIYNSPLHF
>few|TRBJ2-4|TRBV14|.|14
TGTGCCAGCAGCCAAGCGGCAGGGCTAAACATTCAGTACTTC
CASSQAAGLNIQYF
>.|TRBJ2-2|TRBV28|.|15
TGTGCCAGCAGTTCCGACAGAGTCAACACCGGGGAGCTGTTTTTT
CASSSDRVNTGELFF